These 6 T cell receptor beta chains were all obtained from the same sample, sequenced in a study of cytomegalovirus exposure and HLA in healthy donors. With 60 Vbeta and 13 Jbeta primers, the PCR was carried out. Repertoires were generated with immunoSEQ multiplex PCR, while TCRdb's copy carries only in-frame clones and drops some. There are roughly 230,000 clones in the sample; nearly 95% occur only once, and about 1.7% lies in the top ten. The sequenced sample was PBMCs. The source of these receptors is a girl aged 2-15 years in good health and CMV-seronegative.

A few counts support this clone. This chain links TRBV19 with TRBJ2-1, with D unclear. Germline assignment: CDR1 LNHDA and CDR2 SQIVND (reference sequence). The CDR3 extends over 12 amino acids. With 5 bases removed from V and 6 bases from J, the gap between germline ends came to 8 bases. CDR3 coding DNA: TGTGCCAGTAGTTCCAGTTTCAATGAGCAGTTCTTC. Translated, it gives CASSSSFNEQFF.

This chain uses TRBV7-2 with TRBJ1-6; D possibly corresponds to TRBD1 (6 bases). The CDR3 is made up of 13 amino acids. Germline V gene sequence: CDR1 SGHTA, CDR2 FQGNSA. V was shortened by 4 bases and J by 8 bases, with 9 bases between the two germline ends. CDR3 coding DNA: TGTGCCAGCAGCTCACAGGGTTATTCACCCCTCCACTTT. Its protein is CASSSQGYSPLHF.

This chain joins TRBV11-3 and TRBJ2-1, with 10 bases lining up with TRBD2. V was clipped by 5 bases and J by 3 bases; unmatched bases: 4. This CDR3 spans 15 amino acids. Per germline, CDR1 SGHNT and CDR2 YENEEA. In DNA, the CDR3 is TGTGCCAGCAGCCCCAGCGGGGGGGACTACAATGAGCAGTTCTTC. As protein: CASSPSGGDYNEQFF.

This sequence joins TRBV2 and TRBJ2-7; weak D call: TRBD2 (7 bases). Germline V gene sequence: CDR1 SNHLY, CDR2 FYNNEI. Trimming pared 4 bases from V and 0 bases from J, leaving 19 bases between. This CDR3 spans 17 amino acids. In DNA form, the CDR3 reads TGTGCCAGCAGTGTTGTGGCGGGGGCCGTCTTCTCCTACGAGCAGTACTTC. It yields the protein CASSVVAGAVFSYEQYF.

The sample holds a few counts of this clone. The chain uses TRBV25-1 and TRBJ1-1; 7 nucleotides match TRBD1. This CDR3 contains 15 residues. Looked up from germline, CDR1 is MGHDK and CDR2 is SYGVNS. J lost 4 bases, V lost 1 base, and 6 bases had no gene match. CDR3 region: CASSEFSGGSTEAFF. The CDR3 DNA sequence: TGTGCCAGCAGTGAATTCTCAGGGGGTAGCACTGAAGCTTTCTTT.

J is TRBJ2-1 and V is TRBV2; no clear D gene. The CDR3 length is 11 residues. The V end lost 8 bases, the J end lost 8 bases, and 10 bases lay between the germline ends. Germline V lookup: CDR1 SNHLY, CDR2 FYNNEI. The CDR3 loop is CASLRRDEQFF. The DNA for the CDR3 is TGTGCCAGCCTTAGGAGAGATGAGCAGTTCTTC.